This TCR beta chain is drawn from a study of T-cell reconstitution after alpha-beta-depleted transplantation in children. Using unique molecular identifiers, the investigators prepared the TCRbeta library. A single record per CDR3 protein comes from TCRdb applying MiXCR to the PCR reads. This sample carries approximately 93,000 distinct CDR3 sequences, 6.5% to 8.5% of them seen once, and the ten largest clones take approximately 6.6%. Deletions cut 5 bases from V and 7 bases from J, with 14 bases between. This CDR3 is 14 amino acids long. This clonotype was detected ten times or more. The material sequenced was PBMCs from the stem cell graft donor, taken from the stem cell graft. The gene calls are TRBV12-3 or TRBV12-4 and TRBJ1-4, with D possibly being TRBD1 (5 bases). This receptor was obtained from a human donor who donated a stem cell graft to a child with congenital amegakaryocytic thrombocytopenia. CDR3 sequence (DNA): TGTGCCAGCAGTAGGGACTTCGGGGGTGAAAAACTGTTTTTT. This sequence encodes CASSRDFGGEKLFF.